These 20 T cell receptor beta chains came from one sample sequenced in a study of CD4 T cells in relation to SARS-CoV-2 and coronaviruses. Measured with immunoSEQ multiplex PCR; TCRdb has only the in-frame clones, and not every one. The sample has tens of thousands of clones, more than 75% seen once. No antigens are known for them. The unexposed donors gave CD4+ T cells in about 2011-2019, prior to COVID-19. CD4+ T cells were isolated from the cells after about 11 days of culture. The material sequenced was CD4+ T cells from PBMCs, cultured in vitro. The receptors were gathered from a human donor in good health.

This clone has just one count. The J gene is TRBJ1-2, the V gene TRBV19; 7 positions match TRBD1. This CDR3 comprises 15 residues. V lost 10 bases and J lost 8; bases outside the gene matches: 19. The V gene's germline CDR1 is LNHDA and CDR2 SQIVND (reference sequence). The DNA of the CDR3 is TGTGCCACTACGACAGACCATCACAGGGGTCTGGGCTACACCTTC. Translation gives CATTTDHHRGLGYTF.

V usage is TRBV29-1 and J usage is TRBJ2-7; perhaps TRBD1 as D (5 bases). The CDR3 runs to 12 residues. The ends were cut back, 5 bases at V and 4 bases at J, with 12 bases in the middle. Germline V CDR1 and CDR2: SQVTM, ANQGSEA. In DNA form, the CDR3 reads TGCAGCGTTTCTATCCAGGGTTACGAGCAGTACTTC. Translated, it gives CSVSIQGYEQYF.

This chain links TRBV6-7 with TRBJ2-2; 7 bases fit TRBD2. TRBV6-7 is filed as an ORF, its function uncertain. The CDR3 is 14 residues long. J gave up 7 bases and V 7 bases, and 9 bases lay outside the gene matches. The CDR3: CASIGGSLGGELFF. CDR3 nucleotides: TGTGCCAGCATCGGGGGGTCCTTGGGCGGGGAGCTGTTTTTT.

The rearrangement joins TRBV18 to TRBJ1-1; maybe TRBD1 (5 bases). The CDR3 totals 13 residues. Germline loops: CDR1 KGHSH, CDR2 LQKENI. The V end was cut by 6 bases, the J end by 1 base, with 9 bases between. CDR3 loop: CASSEGENTEAFF. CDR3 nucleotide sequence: TGTGCCAGCTCGGAAGGGGAGAACACTGAAGCTTTCTTT.

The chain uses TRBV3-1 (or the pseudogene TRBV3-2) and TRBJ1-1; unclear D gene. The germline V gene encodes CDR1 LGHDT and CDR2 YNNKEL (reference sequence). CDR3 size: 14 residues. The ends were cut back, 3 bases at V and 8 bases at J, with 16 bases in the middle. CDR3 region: CASSHAGRNFEAFF. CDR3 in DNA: TGTGCCAGCAGCCATGCGGGCCGAAATTTCGAAGCTTTCTTT.

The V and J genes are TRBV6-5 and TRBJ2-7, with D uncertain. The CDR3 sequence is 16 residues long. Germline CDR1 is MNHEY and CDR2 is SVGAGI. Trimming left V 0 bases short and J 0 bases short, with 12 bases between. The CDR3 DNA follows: TGTGCCAGCAGTTACTCGTACTCCCTGAGCTCCTACGAGCAGTACTTC. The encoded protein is CASSYSYSLSSYEQYF.

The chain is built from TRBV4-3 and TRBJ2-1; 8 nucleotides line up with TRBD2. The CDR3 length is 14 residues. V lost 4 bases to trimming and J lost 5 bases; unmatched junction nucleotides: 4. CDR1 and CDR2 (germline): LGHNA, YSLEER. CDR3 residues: CASSRGLAHNEQFF. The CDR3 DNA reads TGCGCCAGCAGCCGCGGACTAGCTCACAATGAGCAGTTCTTC.

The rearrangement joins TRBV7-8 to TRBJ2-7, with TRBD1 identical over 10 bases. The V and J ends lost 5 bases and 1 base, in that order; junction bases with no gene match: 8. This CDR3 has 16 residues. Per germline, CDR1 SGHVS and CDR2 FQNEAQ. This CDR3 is CASSPGTGEESYEQYF. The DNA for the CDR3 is TGTGCCAGCAGCCCCGGGACAGGGGAAGAGTCCTACGAGCAGTACTTC.

In DNA, the CDR3 is TGCGCCAGCAGCCCAACTATACAGGGGCATCGCTCTGGGGCCAACGTCCTGACTTTC. This sequence encodes CASSPTIQGHRSGANVLTF. The genes are TRBV4-3 and TRBJ2-6; 7 bases match TRBD1. Unmatched junction bases numbered 12, after V lost 4 bases and J lost 0 bases. Germline CDR1 reads LGHNA; CDR2 reads YSLEER. This CDR3 is built from 19 residues.

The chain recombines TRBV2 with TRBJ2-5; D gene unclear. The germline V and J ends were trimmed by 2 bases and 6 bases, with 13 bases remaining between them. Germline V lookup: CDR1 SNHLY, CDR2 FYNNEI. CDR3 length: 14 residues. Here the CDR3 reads CASSEPGPVQTQYF. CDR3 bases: TGTGCCAGCAGTGAACCCGGCCCGGTTCAGACCCAGTACTTC.

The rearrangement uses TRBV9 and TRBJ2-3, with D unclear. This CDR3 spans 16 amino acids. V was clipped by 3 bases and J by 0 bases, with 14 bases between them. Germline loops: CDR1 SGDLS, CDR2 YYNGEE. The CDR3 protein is CASSDVSSTSTDTQYF. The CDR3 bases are TGTGCCAGCAGCGACGTTTCATCGACTAGCACAGATACGCAGTATTTT. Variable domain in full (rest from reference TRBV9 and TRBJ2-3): DSGVTQTPKHLITATGQRVTLRCSPRSGDLSVYWYQQSLDQGLQFLIQYYNGEERAKGNILERFSAQQFPDLHSELNLSSLELGDSALYFCASSDVSSTSTDTQYFGPGTRLTVL.

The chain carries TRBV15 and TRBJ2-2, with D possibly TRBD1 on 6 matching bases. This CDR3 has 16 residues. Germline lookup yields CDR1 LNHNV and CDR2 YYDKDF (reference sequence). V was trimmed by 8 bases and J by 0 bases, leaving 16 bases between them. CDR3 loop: CATSPVGAPNTGELFF. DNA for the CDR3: TGTGCCACCTCCCCCGTGGGGGCCCCGAACACCGGGGAGCTGTTTTTT.

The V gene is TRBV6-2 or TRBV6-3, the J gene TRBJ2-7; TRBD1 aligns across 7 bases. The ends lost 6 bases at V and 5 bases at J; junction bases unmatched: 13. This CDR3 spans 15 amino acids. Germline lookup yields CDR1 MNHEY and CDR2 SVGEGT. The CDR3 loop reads CASRYPTGSRNEQYF. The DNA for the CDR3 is TGTGCCAGCAGGTACCCGACAGGGAGCAGGAACGAGCAGTACTTC.

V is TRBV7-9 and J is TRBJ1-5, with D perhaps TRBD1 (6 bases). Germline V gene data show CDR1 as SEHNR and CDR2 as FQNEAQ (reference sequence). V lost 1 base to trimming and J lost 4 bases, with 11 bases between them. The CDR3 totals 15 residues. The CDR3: CASSLEGGQNQPQHF. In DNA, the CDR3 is TGTGCCAGCAGCTTAGAGGGGGGTCAGAATCAGCCCCAGCATTTT.

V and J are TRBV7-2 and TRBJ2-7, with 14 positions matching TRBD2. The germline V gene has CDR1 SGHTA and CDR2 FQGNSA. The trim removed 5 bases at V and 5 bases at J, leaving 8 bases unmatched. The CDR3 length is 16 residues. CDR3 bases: TGTGCCAGCAGCCGCGGGACTAGCGGGAGTATGGACGAGCAGTACTTC. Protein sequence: CASSRGTSGSMDEQYF.

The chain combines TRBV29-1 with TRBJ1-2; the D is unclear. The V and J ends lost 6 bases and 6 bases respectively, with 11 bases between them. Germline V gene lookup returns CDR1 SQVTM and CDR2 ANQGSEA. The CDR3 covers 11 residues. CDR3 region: CSVDVGNGYTF. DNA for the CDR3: TGCAGCGTAGACGTGGGGAATGGCTACACCTTC. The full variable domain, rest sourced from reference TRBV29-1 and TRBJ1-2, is SAVISQKPSRDICQRGTSLTIQCQVDSQVTMMFWYRQQPGQSLTLIATANQGSEATYESGFVIDKFPISRPNLTFSTLTVSNMSPEDSSIYLCSVDVGNGYTFGSGTRLTVV.

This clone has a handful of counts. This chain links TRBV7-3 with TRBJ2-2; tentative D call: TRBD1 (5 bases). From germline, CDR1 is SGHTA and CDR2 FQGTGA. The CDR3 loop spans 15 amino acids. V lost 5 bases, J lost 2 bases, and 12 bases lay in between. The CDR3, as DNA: TGTGCCAGCAGCCCTACAGGCCCTAACACCGGGGAGCTGTTTTTT. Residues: CASSPTGPNTGELFF.

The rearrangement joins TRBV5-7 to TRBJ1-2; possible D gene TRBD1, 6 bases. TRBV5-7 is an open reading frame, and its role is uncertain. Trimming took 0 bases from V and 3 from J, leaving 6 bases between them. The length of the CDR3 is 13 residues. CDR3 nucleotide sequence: TGTGCCAGCAGCTTGGCAGGGGACTATGGCTACACCTTC. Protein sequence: CASSLAGDYGYTF.

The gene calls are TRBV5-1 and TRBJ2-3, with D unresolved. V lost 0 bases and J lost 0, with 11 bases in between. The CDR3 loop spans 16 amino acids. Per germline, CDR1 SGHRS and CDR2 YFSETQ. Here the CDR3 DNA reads TGCGCCAGCAGCTTGGTCGGCAGTGCTAGCACAGATACGCAGTATTTT. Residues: CASSLVGSASTDTQYF.

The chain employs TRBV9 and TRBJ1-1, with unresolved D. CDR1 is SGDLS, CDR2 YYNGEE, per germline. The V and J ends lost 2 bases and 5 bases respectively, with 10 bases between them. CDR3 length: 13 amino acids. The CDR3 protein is CASSVGSGTEAFF. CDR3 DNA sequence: TGTGCCAGCAGCGTCGGAAGCGGGACTGAAGCTTTCTTT.